This T cell receptor beta chain was profiled in a study of control samples from healthy donors and cancer patients. Produced via immunoSEQ multiplex PCR; TCRdb's table is partial and in-frame only. The sample lists about 95,000 clones, 85% occurring once. CDR3 length: 13 residues. Trimming removed 10 bases from V and 5 bases from J; junction bases left unmatched: 8. The germline V gene has CDR1 ENHRY and CDR2 SYGVKD. The sequence was obtained from a man aged 25 to 40 in good health. The chain couples TRBV10-3 to TRBJ2-7, with 10 bases fitting TRBD1. What was sequenced was blood. The CDR3 region has the DNA TGTGCCAACCGGGACAGGGGTTCCCACGAGCAGTACTTC. As protein: CANRDRGSHEQYF.